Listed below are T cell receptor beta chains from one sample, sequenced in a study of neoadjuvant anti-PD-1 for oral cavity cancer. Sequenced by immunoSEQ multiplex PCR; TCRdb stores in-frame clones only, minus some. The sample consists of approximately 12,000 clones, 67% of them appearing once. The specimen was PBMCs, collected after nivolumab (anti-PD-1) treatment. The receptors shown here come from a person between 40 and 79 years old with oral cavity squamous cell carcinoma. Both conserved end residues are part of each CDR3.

CDR3aa: CASSYVGQGKGETQYF
j_gene: TRBJ2-5
v_gene: TRBV6-6

CDR3aa: CASSLDGGANEKLFF
j_gene: TRBJ1-4
v_gene: TRBV5-1

CDR3aa: CASSQDASGRGSGANVLTF
j_gene: TRBJ2-6
v_gene: TRBV4-1

CDR3aa: CASSSRIQDAQYF
j_gene: TRBJ2-3
v_gene: TRBV7-3

CDR3aa: CASSYLSPETQYF
j_gene: TRBJ2-5
v_gene: TRBV6-6

CDR3aa: CASSALRGSGNEKLFF
j_gene: TRBJ1-4
v_gene: TRBV7-9

CDR3aa: CASSPTTRSSGANVLTF
j_gene: TRBJ2-6
v_gene: TRBV18

CDR3aa: CASAQGRRNTEAFF
j_gene: TRBJ1-1
v_gene: TRBV19

CDR3aa: CASSVDGAYEKLFF
j_gene: TRBJ1-4
v_gene: TRBV10-2

CDR3aa: CASSLDLTVPPNEQFF
j_gene: TRBJ2-1
v_gene: TRBV5-1